This T cell receptor beta chain was captured in a study of T-cell reconstitution after alpha-beta-depleted transplantation in children (dated by TCRdb to the mid-2010s). Regarding the complete study: Using TCR repertoire profiling, the study followed T-cell immune reconstitution in a quantitative way in children after TCRalphabeta/CD19-depleted allogeneic hematopoietic cell transplantation.

V was cut back by 0 bases and J by 3 bases, leaving a gap of 12 bases between them. Sequences LGHNA (CDR1) and YSLEER (CDR2) are obtained from the germline V gene. There are 16 amino acids in the CDR3, from cysteine to phenylalanine inclusive. The CDR3 DNA has 48 bases and is translated from base 1. Receptors were amplified or captured by PCR. The listed sequencing device is Illumina HiSeq 2500. To normalize quantification of the TCRbeta repertoire, the TCR libraries were built with molecular barcoding that relied on unique molecular identifiers. TCRdb reworked the public reads: Q25 trimming with fastp, MiXCR clone assembly, productive beta chains retained. Every distinct CDR3 protein forms one entry, paired with its most common genes and DNA. The sample records about 91,000 distinct CDR3 sequences, approximately 9.2% of which are singletons. Approximately 6.6% of the sample belongs to the ten largest clones.

This clonotype occurred many times. Its antigen specificity is not known. No much larger clonotype is one base removed from it; base qualities were not supplied. The source material was PBMCs from the stem cell graft donor, sampled from the stem cell graft. The rearranged chain carries TRBV4-3 and TRBJ2-1; a weak D assignment points to TRBD2 (5 bases agree). This TCR derives from a human donor who donated a stem cell graft to a child with congenital amegakaryocytic thrombocytopenia. Here is the DNA: TGCGCCAGCAGCCAAGATTCCCTAGCATACTACAATGAGCAGTTCTTC. It is translated as CASSQDSLAYYNEQFF.